The 8 T cell receptor beta chains in this list originate from one sample, sequenced in a study of OX40 agonist ivuxolimab in advanced cancers. Here immunoSEQ multiplex PCR was the method, and the copy in TCRdb shows in-frame clones only, minus some. Here the sample spans about 29,000 clones, around 83% being singletons. The source was CD4+ or CD8+ T cells sorted from blood, collected in a trial of the OX40 agonist ivuxolimab. The receptors were gathered from an adult with an advanced solid tumor such as melanoma, head and neck, liver or kidney cancer.

The chain combines TRBV7-8 with TRBJ1-3; D is uncertain. This CDR3 comprises 14 residues. From germline, CDR1 is SGHVS and CDR2 FQNEAQ. V lost 3 bases, J lost 2 bases, and 8 bases lay in between. CDR3 DNA: TGTGCCAGCAGCTTTGGTGGGCCTGGAAACACCATATATTTT. The encoded protein is CASSFGGPGNTIYF.

V and J are TRBV2 and TRBJ2-7; D may be TRBD1 or TRBD2 (5 bases each). Germline CDR1 SNHLY, CDR2 FYNNEI. Trimming cost V 6 bases and J 2 bases, with 11 bases left between them. The CDR3 covers 13 residues. The CDR3 nucleotides are TGTGCCAGCAGGGGGACGGAGACCTACGAGCAGTACTTC. This translates into CASRGTETYEQYF.

The chain links TRBV2 to TRBJ2-7; TRBD1 matches 7 bases. The germline V gene encodes CDR1 SNHLY and CDR2 FYNNEI. Trimming cost V 7 bases and J 1 base; bases outside gene matches: 10. This CDR3 has 15 amino acids. This chain's CDR3 is CASKGQRRTSYEQYF. DNA of the CDR3: TGTGCCAGCAAGGGACAGAGAAGGACTTCCTACGAGCAGTACTTC.

Comment on this clone: One end of the junction does not line up with germline, which may come from a read error. The J gene is TRBJ2-5, the V gene TRBV7-7, with a tentative D call TRBD1 (5 bases). The CDR3 is 14 residues long. Germline-derived CDR1 and CDR2 are SSHAT and FNYEAQ (reference sequence). In nucleotides, the CDR3 is TGTGCTAGCAGCTTAGGCAGGGAAGGGGAGACCCAGTACTTC. Amino acids: CASSLGREGETQYF.

The chain joins TRBV6-1 to TRBJ2-5; 9 nucleotides match TRBD1. CDR1 and CDR2 (germline): MNHNS, SASEGT. J lost 2 bases, V lost 5 bases, and 6 bases had no gene match. This CDR3 contains 15 residues. CDR3: CASSTGTGTQETQYF. The DNA of the CDR3 is TGTGCCAGCAGTACCGGGACAGGGACTCAAGAGACCCAGTACTTC.

This clone was seen only a few times. A much larger clone differs from this one at a single base, so this may be a read error. CDR3 sequence reads: CASSAGTGGYEQYF. In nucleotides, the CDR3 is TGTGCCAGTAGTGCCGGGACAGGGGGCTACGAGCAGTACTTC. The chain combines TRBV19 with TRBJ2-5; 11 nucleotides match TRBD1. TRBJ2-7 explains the end of the DNA better; the J call may be wrong. The CDR3 has 14 amino acids. Germline loops: CDR1 LNHDA, CDR2 SQIVND (reference sequence).

The rearrangement uses TRBV11-2 and TRBJ2-7; D unclear. This CDR3 has 13 amino acids. V lost 5 bases, J lost 6 bases, and 14 bases lay in between. Germline assignment: CDR1 SGHAT and CDR2 FQNNGV. In DNA, the CDR3 is TGTGCCAGCAGCATGGGATGGACGGGCGAGCAGTACTTC. It encodes CASSMGWTGEQYF.

In this sample, this clone turned up once. The chain joins TRBV4-2 to TRBJ2-7; D not resolved. Germline V lookup: CDR1 LGHNA, CDR2 YNFKEQ. The V end was cut by 0 bases, the J end by 3 bases, with 12 bases between. This CDR3 is 15 amino acids long. The CDR3 here is CASSQDPTSLYEQYF. The CDR3 DNA is TGTGCCAGCAGCCAAGACCCGACGTCTCTCTACGAGCAGTACTTC.